This T cell receptor (beta chain) was retrieved from a study of technical replicates of blood from a handful of donors. Only in-frame clones appear in the TCRdb table, and some are missing; sequencing was by immunoSEQ multiplex PCR. The data show 95,000 to 100,000 clones, approximately 96% seen once. Germline loops: CDR1 SGHDN, CDR2 FVKESK. V trimming: 1 base; J trimming: 3 bases; junction bases outside the gene matches: 9. The CDR3 loop spans 17 amino acids. The source of this sequence is a human donor in good health. Sequenced: T cells isolated from PBMCs. The rearrangement joins TRBV14 to TRBJ2-3, with 8 nucleotides matching TRBD1. For the CDR3, the DNA is TGTGCCAGCAGCCAAGTCAGCAGGGGGCAACGGACAGATACGCAGTATTTT. Protein sequence: CASSQVSRGQRTDTQYF.